The 14 T cell receptor beta chains listed next were all sequenced from one sample in a study of T cells in Graves' hyperthyroidism and ophthalmopathy. RNA transcripts gave rise to amplified TCR beta CDR3 regions. HTBI primers were the set used in a first-round RT-PCR of the TCR CDR3. MiXCR, applied by TCRdb to the multiplex PCR reads, yields one record per CDR3 protein. The data contain roughly 700,000 distinct CDR3 sequences, approximately 14% of them seen just once; the ten biggest clones take up 10%. Input material: blood. Source of these receptors: a woman aged 18-29 years with Graves' hyperthyroidism.

This clonotype was seen more than once but under ten times. The junction shows a germline mismatch at one end, possibly a read error. The chain carries TRBV27 and TRBJ2-7; 10 bases align to TRBD1. Germline V gene sequence: CDR1 MNHEY, CDR2 SMNVEV (reference sequence). This CDR3 region has 15 residues. The CDR3 spells CASSTPGQGSSEQYF. The CDR3 DNA sequence: TGTGCCAGCAGTACCCCGGGACAGGGGTCCTCCGAGCAGTACTTC.

There are many counts of this clonotype. The chain combines TRBV7-9 with TRBJ2-1, with TRBD2 matching 10 bases. V gave up 3 bases and J gave up 5 bases; unmatched junction bases: 10. The V gene's germline CDR1 is SEHNR and CDR2 FQNEAQ (reference sequence). The CDR3 is 17 amino acids. This CDR3 is CASSLSLAGVSHNEQFF. In DNA, the CDR3 is TGTGCCAGCAGCTTGTCGCTAGCGGGAGTTTCCCACAATGAGCAGTTCTTC.

The rearrangement uses TRBV18 and TRBJ2-2; TRBD1 agrees at 8 bases. Trimming removed 6 bases from V and 3 bases from J; junction bases left unmatched: 6. The CDR3 has 15 residues. CDR1 is KGHSH, CDR2 LQKENI, per germline. CDR3 nucleotide sequence: TGTGCCAGCTCCGGGGACAGGACCTACACCGGGGAGCTGTTTTTT. Amino acid sequence: CASSGDRTYTGELFF.

This clonotype was picked up a small number of times. This chain links TRBV20-1 with TRBJ2-7; the match to TRBD2 covers 9 bases. Germline V CDR1 and CDR2: DFQATT, SNEGSKA (reference sequence). CDR3 length: 12 residues. Trimming removed 0 bases from V and 7 bases from J; junction bases left unmatched: 1. DNA of the CDR3: TGCAGTGCTAGAGAGGGACTAGCAGAGCAGTACTTC. Translating gives CSAREGLAEQYF.

This clonotype was counted at least ten times. The chain uses TRBV11-1 and TRBJ2-3; TRBD2 agrees at 8 bases. Per the germline V gene, CDR1 is SGHAT and CDR2 is FQDESV (reference sequence). V trimming: 3 bases; J trimming: 0 bases; junction bases outside the gene matches: 8. The CDR3 consists of 17 residues. The CDR3 sequence is CASSFRFSGMSTDTQYF. CDR3 sequence (DNA): TGTGCCAGCAGCTTTCGATTTAGCGGGATGAGCACAGATACGCAGTATTTT.

A note on this clonotype: A much larger clone lies a single base off, so this may be a read error. The rearrangement uses TRBV6-1 and TRBJ2-7, with a tentative D call TRBD2 (5 bases). Looked up from germline, CDR1 is MNHNS and CDR2 is SASEGT. The ends were cut back, 4 bases at V and 2 bases at J, with 15 bases in the middle. CDR3 length equals 15 residues. In nucleotides, the CDR3 is TGTGCCAGCAGTGGAGAGGGTTGGGGAACCTACGAGCAGTACTTC. This codes for CASSGEGWGTYEQYF.

This clonotype was counted at least ten times. V is TRBV28 and J is TRBJ2-1; 8 positions match TRBD1. Unmatched junction bases numbered 7, after V lost 8 bases and J lost 4 bases. The CDR3 has 14 amino acids. Germline assignment: CDR1 MDHEN and CDR2 SYDVKM. The CDR3 DNA is TGTGCCAGCTCCTGGACAGGGATTTACAATGAGCAGTTCTTC. It is translated as CASSWTGIYNEQFF.

This clonotype was detected only a few times. The CDR3 DNA is TGCAGTGCTAGGTCTAGCGGGAGTGGGGCCGGGGAGCTGTTTTTT. It is translated as CSARSSGSGAGELFF. This chain uses TRBV20-1 with TRBJ2-2; TRBD2 matches 10 bases. The CDR3 loop spans 15 amino acids. V was pared by 3 bases and J by 6 bases, with 7 bases of the junction left unmatched. Germline V gene lookup returns CDR1 DFQATT and CDR2 SNEGSKA (reference sequence).

The rearrangement joins TRBV7-9 to TRBJ1-1; D is uncertain. The CDR3 runs to 15 residues. Per germline, CDR1 SEHNR and CDR2 FQNEAQ (reference sequence). V lost 1 base and J lost 1, with 10 bases in between. The DNA of the CDR3 is TGTGCCAGCAGCTTAGTGGGCACGGCGAACACTGAAGCTTTCTTT. Amino acid sequence: CASSLVGTANTEAFF.

This clonotype has ten or more counts. The rearrangement uses TRBV11-2 and TRBJ1-1, with 7 bases lining up with TRBD1. The CDR3 length is 16 residues. Per germline, CDR1 SGHAT and CDR2 FQNNGV. The J segment lost 4 bases and the V segment lost 2 bases, leaving 10 bases of the junction unmatched. CDR3 in DNA: TGTGCCAGCAGCTTATTTAATGACAGGGTGACCACTGAAGCTTTCTTT. The encoded protein is CASSLFNDRVTTEAFF.

This clonotype was counted many times. V usage is TRBV15 and J usage is TRBJ1-1; D unresolved. Per germline, CDR1 LNHNV and CDR2 YYDKDF (reference sequence). This CDR3 has 13 amino acids. Trimming cost V 5 bases and J 1 base, with 8 bases left between them. CDR3 coding DNA: TGTGCCACCAGCCTGGGAGGGAACACTGAAGCTTTCTTT. As protein: CATSLGGNTEAFF.

This clonotype was found many times. V usage is TRBV27 and J usage is TRBJ1-2, with D perhaps TRBD1 (5 bases). This CDR3 spans 12 amino acids. V lost 6 bases and J 4 bases, leaving 9 bases between the germline ends. Germline CDR1 and CDR2: MNHEY and SMNVEV (reference sequence). CDR3 sequence (DNA): TGTGCCAGCAGGACAGCGTTCTATGGCTACACCTTC. It yields the protein CASRTAFYGYTF.

There are a few counts of this clonotype. The chain couples TRBV4-3 to TRBJ2-1; 12 bases line up with TRBD2. The CDR3 covers 19 residues. The ends lost 0 bases at V and 0 bases at J; junction bases unmatched: 6. Germline CDR1 reads LGHNA; CDR2 reads YSLEER. The chain's CDR3 is CASSQEGGLAGSSYNEQFF. As DNA, the CDR3 is TGCGCCAGCAGCCAAGAAGGAGGACTAGCGGGGAGCTCCTACAATGAGCAGTTCTTC.

This clonotype was detected only a few times. The CDR3 is CSVEVGTGDPEQYF. In DNA, the CDR3 is TGCAGCGTTGAAGTGGGGACAGGGGATCCCGAGCAGTACTTC. This rearrangement joins TRBV29-1 to TRBJ2-7, with 10 bases lining up with TRBD1. Per the germline V gene, CDR1 is SQVTM and CDR2 is ANQGSEA. With V trimmed by 1 base and J by 6 bases, 6 bases remained unmatched. This CDR3 has 14 amino acids.